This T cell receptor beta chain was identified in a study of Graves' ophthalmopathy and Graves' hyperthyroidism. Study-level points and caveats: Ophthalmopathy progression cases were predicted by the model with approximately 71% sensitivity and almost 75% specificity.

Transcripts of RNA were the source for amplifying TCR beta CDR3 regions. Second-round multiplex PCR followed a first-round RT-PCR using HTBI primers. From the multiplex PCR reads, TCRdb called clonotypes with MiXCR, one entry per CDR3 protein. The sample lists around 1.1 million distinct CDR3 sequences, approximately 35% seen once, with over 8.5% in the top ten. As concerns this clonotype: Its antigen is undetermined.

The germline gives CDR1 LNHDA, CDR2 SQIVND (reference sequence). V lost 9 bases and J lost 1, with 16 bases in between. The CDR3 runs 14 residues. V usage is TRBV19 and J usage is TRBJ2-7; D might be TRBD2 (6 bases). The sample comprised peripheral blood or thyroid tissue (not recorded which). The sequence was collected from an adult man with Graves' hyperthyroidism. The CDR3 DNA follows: TGTGCCAGCAGGTGGTCCGGGGGTTCCTACGAGCAGTACTTC. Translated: CASRWSGGSYEQYF.